This T cell receptor beta chain emerged from a study of T cell repertoires in cytomegalovirus infection. Study background: Signatures in public TCR beta sequences pointed to both CMV infection and matching HLA type. Findings and limits, study-wide: Clonotype analysis showed dominance of the ex vivo response by HLA-C-restricted CMV-specific TCR beta clonotypes.

TCRdb reanalysed the reads using MiXCR and keeps one entry per CDR3 protein. The sample yields 400,000 to 550,000 distinct CDR3 sequences, about 11% seen once. The CDR3 has 15 residues. The germline V gene encodes CDR1 DFQATT and CDR2 SNEGSKA (reference sequence). V shed 2 bases and J 6 bases; nucleotides not matched to a gene: 9. About this clonotype itself: What it binds is unknown.

Sequences were obtained from PBMCs. The clonotype was recovered from a human donor in good health (CMV status not recorded). Some clones in this sample may be carry-over from other donors' samples. The chain is built from TRBV20-1 and TRBJ2-1; 8 bases line up with TRBD2. CDR3 in amino acids: CSARKEVAGINEQFF. CDR3 DNA: TGCAGTGCTAGAAAGGAGGTAGCGGGAATCAATGAGCAGTTCTTC.